Sequencing of this T cell receptor beta chain was carried out in a study of blood T cells in healthy people across ages. Study-level points and caveats: TCR beta diversity correlated strongly with naive T cell percentage. In older individuals, TCR beta diversity per million T cells was lower, falling roughly linearly with age. It was held that the diversity estimates obtained from one million T cells were underestimates.

Together with a sample-barcoded 5' primer, a J-beta primer mix was included in a second PCR lasting about 6 to 11 cycles. TCRdb reanalysed the 5' RACE reads using MiXCR and keeps one entry per CDR3 protein. The data hold about 1,800,000 distinct CDR3 sequences, with under 30% observed a single time. To note about this clonotype: Antigen: not known.

V shed 7 bases, J shed 8 bases, and the junction held 8 bases outside the gene matches. The CDR3 runs to 14 residues. Germline loops: CDR1 SGDLS, CDR2 YYNGEE. Peripheral blood samples of around 9.8 milliliters were drawn from each donor. V and J are TRBV9 and TRBJ2-1; 11 bases map to TRBD1. The sequenced sample was blood. The clonotype was recovered from a woman aged 30 to 39 in good health. In DNA form, the CDR3 reads TGTGCCAGCGGCCGGGGACAGGGGGAGGATGAGCAGTTCTTC. Translating gives CASGRGQGEDEQFF.